This TCR beta chain is drawn from a study of blood T cells in healthy people across ages. Study-level points and caveats: Diversity was higher, and naive CD4+ cells more numerous, in long-lived donors than in aged donors. Higher naive T cell percentage went strongly together with higher TCR beta diversity. Changes in expanded clonotypes were possibly confounded, as the CMV status of donors was unknown.

Note on this clonotype: Its matching antigen is unknown.

The CDR3 has 13 residues. CDR1 and CDR2 (germline): KGHSH, LQKENI. V gave up 8 bases and J gave up 4 bases; unmatched junction bases: 6. PCR was performed a second time for roughly 7 to 11 cycles using a sample-barcoded 5' primer and a J-beta primer mix. A single record per CDR3 protein comes from TCRdb applying MiXCR to the 5' RACE reads. The table includes about a million distinct CDR3 sequences, 51% detected once. The sequence came from a woman aged 60-70 years in good health. This sequence joins TRBV18 and TRBJ2-7; 9 bases agree with TRBD1. Sequenced material: blood. The chain's CDR3 is CASPGQGRYEQYF. CDR3 bases: TGTGCCAGCCCAGGACAGGGGAGGTACGAGCAGTACTTC.